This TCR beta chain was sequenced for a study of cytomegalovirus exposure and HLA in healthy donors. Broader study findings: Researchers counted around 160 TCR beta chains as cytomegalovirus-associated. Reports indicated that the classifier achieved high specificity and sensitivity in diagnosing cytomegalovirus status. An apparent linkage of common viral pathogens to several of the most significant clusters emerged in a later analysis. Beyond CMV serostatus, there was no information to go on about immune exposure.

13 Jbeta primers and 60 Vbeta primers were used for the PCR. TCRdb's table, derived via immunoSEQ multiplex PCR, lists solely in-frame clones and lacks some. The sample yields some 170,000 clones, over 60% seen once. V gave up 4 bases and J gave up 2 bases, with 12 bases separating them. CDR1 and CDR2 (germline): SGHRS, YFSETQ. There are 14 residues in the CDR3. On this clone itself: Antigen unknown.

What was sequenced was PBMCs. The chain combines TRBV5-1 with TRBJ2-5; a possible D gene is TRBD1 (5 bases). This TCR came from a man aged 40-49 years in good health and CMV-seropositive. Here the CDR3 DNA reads TGCGCCAGCAGCGGGCTGTCAGGGCAAGAGACCCAGTACTTC. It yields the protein CASSGLSGQETQYF.